The present entry profiles one TCR beta chain with its context. The antigen is undetermined. The sample belongs to a study of CD4+ T cells in melanoma. General study findings and limits: CD8+ T cell, macrophage and B cell function reportedly correlated with neoantigen-specific CD4+ T cells. Diverse differentiation states were reported for melanoma neoantigen-specific CD4+ T cells.

TCRdb keeps only in-frame clones here, not all; method: immunoSEQ multiplex PCR. The profile shows more than 90,000 clones, 92% of them singletons. CDR1 MGHRA and CDR2 YSYEKL come from the germline V gene. Trimming stripped 3 bases from V and 9 bases from J, with 21 bases between. This CDR3 region has 17 residues. The sample was peripheral blood. This clonotype was obtained from a human donor with melanoma. The chain is built from TRBV4-1 and TRBJ1-6; D not certain. CDR3 residues: CASSHSRPVRRGSPLHF. The CDR3 nucleotides are TGCGCCAGCAGCCATTCGCGGCCGGTCAGACGGGGTTCACCCCTCCACTTT.